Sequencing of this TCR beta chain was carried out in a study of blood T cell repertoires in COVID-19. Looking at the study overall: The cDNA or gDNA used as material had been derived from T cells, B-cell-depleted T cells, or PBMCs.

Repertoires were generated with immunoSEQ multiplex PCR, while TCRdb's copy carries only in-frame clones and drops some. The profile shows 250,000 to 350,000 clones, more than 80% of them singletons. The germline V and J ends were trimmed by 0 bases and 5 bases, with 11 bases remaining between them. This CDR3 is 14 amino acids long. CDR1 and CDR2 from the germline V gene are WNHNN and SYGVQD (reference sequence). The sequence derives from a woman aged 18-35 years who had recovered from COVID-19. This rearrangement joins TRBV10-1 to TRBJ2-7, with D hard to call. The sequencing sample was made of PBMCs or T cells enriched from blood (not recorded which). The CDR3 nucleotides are TGCGCCAGCAGTGAGTCGGGCAGTTACCACGAGCAGTACTTC. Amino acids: CASSESGSYHEQYF.